The sequence of this TCR beta chain was determined in a study of CD8 T cells in Susac syndrome. General observations from the study: When the CD4+ T cell repertoires of patients with Susac syndrome were examined, they did not show any clonal expansion.

Notes on this clonotype: Its specificity is not known.

The study sequenced TCR beta in blood CD8+ and CD4+ T cells. Each Susac syndrome patient had definite or probable disease by recently defined criteria. The CDR3 is made up of 14 amino acids. Germline CDR1 and CDR2: ENHRY and SYGVKD. V lost 0 bases and J lost 4, with 9 bases in between. The RNA input was about 0.5 to 1 ug, and it was reverse transcribed with random hexamers. The amplification used immunoSEQ multiplex PCR on TCR beta CDR3; it spanned 54 Vbeta and 13 Jbeta. A single record per CDR3 protein comes from TCRdb applying MiXCR to the immunoSEQ multiplex PCR reads. The sample holds about 150,000 distinct CDR3 sequences, under 97% seen once.

Sequencing used CD4+ T cells from PBMCs. The V and J genes are TRBV10-3 and TRBJ1-2; D remains unclear. The receptor was derived from a human donor with Susac syndrome. The CDR3 nucleotides read TGTGCCATCAGTGAGTCAGGCGGTCTCTATGGCTACACCTTC. This gives the protein CAISESGGLYGYTF.